The sequence of this T cell receptor (beta chain) was determined in a study of cytomegalovirus exposure and HLA in healthy donors. As concerns this clone: Its antigen is undetermined.

Findings and limits, study-wide: In vitro assays verified that three CMV-associated chains recognized CMV antigens specifically.

The CDR3 runs 15 residues. CDR1 and CDR2 from the germline V gene are SQVTM and ANQGSEA. V lost 6 bases, J lost 1 base, and 7 bases stayed unmatched. PCR primers comprised 60 Vbeta and 13 Jbeta primers. Under the authors' procedure: Later analysis identified some 88 million unique TCR beta chains, some 10 million shared. Libraries were prepared by immunoSEQ multiplex PCR; TCRdb keeps only in-frame clonotypes and omits some of them. V and J calls and clone size come straight from that table; D and trimming were deduced from the DNA. This sample carries about 190,000 clones, over 70% of them seen once, and the ten largest clones take around 4%.

The receptor's source is a man between 45 and 60 years old in good health and CMV-seronegative. The sequenced sample was PBMCs. The J gene is TRBJ1-5, the V gene TRBV29-1, with 9 positions matching TRBD1. The CDR3 bases are TGCAGCGTCCGGACAGGGGCGGGGAGCAATCAGCCCCAGCATTTT. It translates to CSVRTGAGSNQPQHF.